The 14 T cell receptor beta chains below were found in one sample sequenced in a study of CD8+CD57+ T cells in acquired aplastic anemia. Template material for TCR beta VDJ and CDR3 profiling consisted of genomic DNA. TCRdb reprocessed the reads via MiXCR and lists one record per CDR3 protein. This table has about 160,000 distinct CDR3 sequences, 35% to 55% appearing once. The specimen was sorted CD4+, CD8+, or CD8+CD57+ T cells (not recorded which) from PBMCs. The receptors originated from a human donor in good health.

As for this clonotype: A read error is possible here, since a much larger clone lies one base away. This CDR3 fails to terminate in the conserved phenylalanine or tryptophan, so it likely reflects a read error. V is TRBV9 and J is TRBJ2-1; D gene unclear. Trimming took off 0 bases at V and 6 bases at J, with 10 bases between the two ends. The CDR3 extends over 14 amino acids. Per germline, CDR1 SGDLS and CDR2 YYNGEE. The CDR3 protein is CASSVEAKPNEQFL. The CDR3 bases are TGTGCCAGCAGCGTAGAGGCAAAGCCCAATGAGCAGTTCCTC.

A word on this clonotype: The germline gene is not matched at one end of the junction; a read error may be the cause. This chain uses TRBV7-2 with TRBJ1-6; maybe TRBD1 (5 bases). Per the germline V gene, CDR1 is SGHTA and CDR2 is FQGNSA. There are 14 residues in the CDR3. CDR3 protein: CASSHGSGSSPLHF. The DNA of the CDR3 is TGTGCCAGCAGCCATGGTTCAGGGAGCTCACCCCTTCACTTT.

The V call is TRBV2, the J call TRBJ1-2, with D unresolved. The germline V and J ends were trimmed by 5 bases and 8 bases, with 15 bases remaining between them. The CDR3 is 13 amino acids. Germline V gene lookup returns CDR1 SNHLY and CDR2 FYNNEI. In DNA, the CDR3 is TGTGCCAGCAGTAAGTCGGAGGGATTCGGCTACACCTTC. Translated: CASSKSEGFGYTF.

This clonotype came up many times. The chain is built from TRBV2 and TRBJ2-5, with TRBD2 identical over 14 bases. Germline CDR1 and CDR2: SNHLY and FYNNEI. The J segment lost 5 bases and the V segment lost 6 bases, leaving 5 bases of the junction unmatched. The CDR3 has 15 amino acids. The CDR3: CASSKTSGGVETQYF. DNA of the CDR3: TGTGCCAGCAGCAAGACTAGCGGGGGGGTGGAGACCCAGTACTTC.

This clonotype has only one observation. In DNA, the CDR3 is TGTGCCAGCAGCAACGATTACATCTACGAGCAGTACTTC. Translating it yields CASSNDYIYEQYF. V and J are TRBV7-9 and TRBJ2-7; D gene uncertain. Germline assignment: CDR1 SEHNR and CDR2 FQNEAQ (reference sequence). Trimming stripped 5 bases from V and 3 bases from J, with 11 bases between. This CDR3 spans 13 amino acids.

This clonotype has a count of ten or more. The chain carries TRBV9 and TRBJ1-2; D gene ambiguous. Germline assignment: CDR1 SGDLS and CDR2 YYNGEE. Trimming pared 0 bases from V and 3 bases from J, leaving 3 bases between. The CDR3 is 12 amino acids. The chain's CDR3 is CASSVGYYGYTF. As DNA, the CDR3 is TGTGCCAGCAGCGTAGGATACTATGGCTACACCTTC.

This clonotype has a count of ten or more. The chain employs TRBV29-1 and TRBJ1-1, with a weak D call TRBD1 (6 bases). Per the germline V gene, CDR1 is SQVTM and CDR2 is ANQGSEA. This CDR3 is built from 15 residues. The germline V and J ends were trimmed by 7 bases and 4 bases, with 22 bases remaining between them. CDR3 in DNA: TGCAGCGCTGGGGGAGGCAGGGAAGGGGGCACTGAAGCTTTCTTT. Translating gives CSAGGGREGGTEAFF.

The genes are TRBV29-1 and TRBJ1-1; no clear D gene. The CDR3 is 11 amino acids. Per the germline V gene, CDR1 is SQVTM and CDR2 is ANQGSEA. V was trimmed by 4 bases and J by 11 bases, leaving 14 bases between them. The CDR3 loop reads CSVVPSGDAFF. In DNA form, the CDR3 reads TGCAGCGTTGTGCCCAGCGGGGATGCTTTCTTT.

The rearrangement links TRBV20-1 to TRBJ1-1; D is uncertain. Per the germline V gene, CDR1 is DFQATT and CDR2 is SNEGSKA (reference sequence). This CDR3 is 11 amino acids long. V gave up 5 bases and J gave up 4 bases, with 8 bases separating them. The CDR3 bases are TGCAGTGCTCTTAGTTTCACTGAAGCTTTCTTT. Its translation: CSALSFTEAFF.

Points on this clonotype: The junction and the germline gene differ at one end; a read error may be behind it. This chain uses TRBV2 with TRBJ2-7, with D unresolved. This CDR3 region has 11 residues. Per germline, CDR1 SNHLY and CDR2 FYNNEI. The CDR3 region is CAGRRIYEQYF. The CDR3 region has the DNA TGTGCCGGCAGACGGATCTACGAGCAGTACTTC.

This clonotype was seen a single time. This chain connects TRBV19 to TRBJ2-1; D tentatively reads TRBD1 or TRBD2 (5 bases each). Germline assignment: CDR1 LNHDA and CDR2 SQIVND (reference sequence). V lost 4 bases and J lost 1, with 11 bases in between. The CDR3 runs 15 residues. The CDR3 region is CASSTGTGSYNEQFF. CDR3 coding DNA: TGTGCCAGTAGTACAGGGACGGGGTCCTACAATGAGCAGTTCTTC. Full variable domain (outside the CDR3, taken from reference TRBV19 and TRBJ2-1): DGGITQSPKYLFRKEGQNVTLSCEQNLNHDAMYWYRQDPGQGLRLIYYSQIVNDFQKGDIAEGYSVSREKKESFPLTVTSAQKNPTAFYLCASSTGTGSYNEQFFGPGTRLTVL.

The table lists this clonotype with many counts. V usage is TRBV2 and J usage is TRBJ1-2, with 7 bases fitting TRBD1. The germline V gene has CDR1 SNHLY and CDR2 FYNNEI. The CDR3 runs 13 residues. V shed 11 bases and J 7 bases; nucleotides not matched to a gene: 13. This CDR3 reads CAGGQDGIGGYTF. The CDR3 nucleotides are TGTGCCGGTGGACAGGATGGAATTGGTGGCTACACCTTC.

This clonotype was observed a few times. The rearrangement joins TRBV7-8 to TRBJ1-5; possibly TRBD1 for D (5 bases). CDR3 length: 13 amino acids. Deletions cut 5 bases from V and 6 bases from J, with 11 bases between. CDR1 and CDR2 from the germline V gene are SGHVS and FQNEAQ. The CDR3 DNA reads as TGTGCCAGCAGCCGGGACTTAAGTCAGCCCCAGCATTTT. It codes for CASSRDLSQPQHF.

This chain connects TRBV19 to TRBJ1-6; D is unclear. Germline CDR1 LNHDA, CDR2 SQIVND (reference sequence). The germline V and J ends were trimmed by 10 bases and 8 bases, with 15 bases remaining between them. The CDR3 is 13 residues long. CDR3 loop: CATMLSRYSPLHF. The CDR3 coding sequence is TGTGCCACCATGCTCTCAAGGTATTCACCCCTCCACTTT.